This T cell receptor (beta chain) is drawn from a study of shared clonotypes between healthy human individuals. As regards this clone: Its target is unknown.

The authors distributed each subset's genomic DNA evenly over several immunoSEQ plates. This table comes from immunoSEQ multiplex PCR, and its TCRdb copy is limited to in-frame clones, with some not included. This repertoire shows just over 95,000 clones, around two thirds found once; its top ten account for 45%. The V end lost 0 bases, the J end lost 4 bases, and 11 bases lay between the germline ends. Looked up from germline, CDR1 is SGDLS and CDR2 is YYNGEE. This CDR3 contains 14 residues. General study findings and limits: The sole specimen, blood, was sampled, and tissue repertoires likely differ.

The sequence was obtained from a man aged 25-45 years in good health. The chain recombines TRBV9 with TRBJ2-7; no definite D call. The sequenced material came from memory CD8+ T cells sorted from blood. The subset here: CD45RO+ cells pooled with CCR7-negative TemRA cells. CDR3 nucleotides: TGTGCCAGCAGCGTAGGGGGTTTCGGGTACGAGCAGTACTTC. This translates into CASSVGGFGYEQYF.